These 8 T cell receptor beta chains were all obtained from the same sample, sequenced in a study of blood T cells in healthy people across ages. With a J-beta primer mix and a sample-barcoded 5' primer, a second PCR ran about 6 to 11 cycles. One entry per CDR3 protein results from TCRdb running MiXCR on the 5' RACE reads. Among some 760,000 distinct CDR3 sequences listed, roughly 25% were seen once. The sample also formed part of further work on T cells of mothers and their children.

Sequenced sample: blood. The receptors come from a boy aged 10-17 years in good health.

The genes are TRBV6-5 and TRBJ1-1; maybe TRBD1 (6 bases). Germline V CDR1 and CDR2: MNHEY, SVGAGI. Deletions cut 5 bases from V and 2 bases from J, with 15 bases between. CDR3 size: 15 residues. The CDR3 sequence: CASSQGLQGNTEAFF. In nucleotides, the CDR3 is TGTGCCAGCAGTCAGGGACTACAGGGCAACACTGAAGCTTTCTTT.

The chain couples TRBV7-9 to TRBJ2-5; 7 nucleotides agree with TRBD2. CDR3 length: 15 amino acids. CDR1 and CDR2 (germline): SEHNR, FQNEAQ (reference sequence). With V trimmed by 5 bases and J by 5 bases, 11 bases remained unmatched. CDR3 residues: CASSPKGGSCETQYF. The CDR3 DNA is TGTGCCAGCAGCCCGAAAGGCGGGAGTTGTGAGACCCAGTACTTC.

This chain links TRBV6-6 with TRBJ2-5; 7 bases agree with TRBD1. The CDR3 extends over 14 amino acids. CDR1 is MNHNY, CDR2 SVGAGI, per germline (reference sequence). V was pared by 7 bases and J by 5 bases, with 10 bases of the junction left unmatched. The CDR3 bases are TGTGCCAGCATTAACGGACAGGCGGTGGAGACCCAGTACTTC. Its protein product is CASINGQAVETQYF.

This clonotype was counted only a few times. This chain links TRBV5-1 with TRBJ2-1; 8 bases map to TRBD2. The CDR3 runs to 17 residues. Looked up from germline, CDR1 is SGHRS and CDR2 is YFSETQ. Losses at the gene ends were 7 bases for V and 5 bases for J; bases not matched to a gene: 17. CDR3 nucleotide sequence: TGCGCCAGCCCTATACGCCAGCGGGAGAGGCCTAACAATGAGCAGTTCTTC. Protein product: CASPIRQRERPNNEQFF.

This clonotype was seen more than once but under ten times. The genes are TRBV3-1 and TRBJ1-1; possibly TRBD1 for D (5 bases). Germline CDR1 LGHDT, CDR2 YNNKEL (reference sequence). The CDR3 consists of 13 residues. Trimming took 4 bases from V and 7 from J, leaving 13 bases between them. The CDR3 coding sequence is TGTGCCAGCAGCCGGGACCCCGCTAGTGAAGCTTTCTTT. Its translation: CASSRDPASEAFF.

The rearrangement joins TRBV5-1 to TRBJ2-5; 9 bases map to TRBD1. With 0 bases clipped from V and 3 bases from J, the junction kept 6 bases outside the gene matches. This CDR3 region has 16 residues. Germline loops: CDR1 SGHRS, CDR2 YFSETQ. In nucleotides, the CDR3 is TGCGCCAGCAGCTTGGATGGGACAGGGCCTAAAGAGACCCAGTACTTC. Translation gives CASSLDGTGPKETQYF.

This clonotype showed up just a few times. This sequence joins TRBV7-9 and TRBJ1-2; D gene ambiguous. Trimming shortened V by 8 bases and J by 4 bases, and 20 bases separated the two germline ends. Germline V gene sequence: CDR1 SEHNR, CDR2 FQNEAQ (reference sequence). The CDR3 totals 15 residues. CDR3 in DNA: TGTGCCAGCGGTCCCCTATTTAACCCGATCTATGGCTACACCTTC. It specifies CASGPLFNPIYGYTF.

This clonotype occurred a few times. The V call is TRBV28, the J call TRBJ2-5; 8 positions agree with TRBD1. The J call may not be correct, given that the DNA end is closer to TRBJ2-1. Per the germline V gene, CDR1 is MDHEN and CDR2 is SYDVKM. This CDR3 has 14 amino acids. The CDR3 nucleotides are TGTGCCAGCCAAAGGGGCAGGGGGCGGAATGAGCAGTTCTTC. The encoded protein is CASQRGRGRNEQFF.